This T cell receptor beta chain was observed in a study of OX40 agonist ivuxolimab in advanced cancers. Study background: Mean age around 60 years, range roughly 20 to 85; around 80% male. A history of anti-PD-1, anti-PD-L1 or anti-CTLA-4 therapy was acceptable, and around 36% had some.

Whole-study findings and limits: More expanded clones were seen, on average, in CD8+ T cells than in CD4+.

To note about this clone: The antigen is unknown.

This CDR3 is built from 15 residues. Trimming stripped 5 bases from V and 4 bases from J, with 15 bases between. Germline-derived CDR1 and CDR2 are MNHEY and SMNVEV (reference sequence). Data came from immunoSEQ multiplex PCR; TCRdb stores just in-frame clones and leaves some out. This sample carries fewer than 100,000 clones, approximately 88% of them seen once, and the ten largest clones take approximately 13%. This clonotype originated in an adult with an advanced solid tumor such as melanoma, head and neck, liver or kidney cancer. The sequencing here drew on CD4+ or CD8+ T cells sorted from blood, taken in a trial of the OX40 agonist ivuxolimab. The chain recombines TRBV27 with TRBJ1-5, with D possibly TRBD1 on 5 matching bases. The CDR3 spells CASSLTGDQNQPQHF. The DNA for the CDR3 is TGTGCCAGCAGTCTGACTGGGGACCAAAATCAGCCCCAGCATTTT.